Listed here is a single T cell receptor beta chain. Germline V lookup: CDR1 SGHNT, CDR2 YENEEA. This CDR3 has 15 amino acids. The V and J ends lost 4 bases and 4 bases, in that order; junction bases with no gene match: 6. The data were taken from a study of blood T cell repertoires in COVID-19. This table comes from immunoSEQ multiplex PCR, and its TCRdb copy is limited to in-frame clones, with some not included. The repertoire holds around 99,000 clones, with roughly 78% as singletons. What was sequenced was peripheral blood. The chain joins TRBV11-3 to TRBJ2-2; 7 nucleotides line up with TRBD1. This receptor was taken from a woman of 80 years or more with active or convalescent COVID-19. CDR3 nucleotides: TGTGCCAGCAGCTCCCGGGACAGCCCCACCGGGGAGCTGTTTTTT. It codes for CASSSRDSPTGELFF.